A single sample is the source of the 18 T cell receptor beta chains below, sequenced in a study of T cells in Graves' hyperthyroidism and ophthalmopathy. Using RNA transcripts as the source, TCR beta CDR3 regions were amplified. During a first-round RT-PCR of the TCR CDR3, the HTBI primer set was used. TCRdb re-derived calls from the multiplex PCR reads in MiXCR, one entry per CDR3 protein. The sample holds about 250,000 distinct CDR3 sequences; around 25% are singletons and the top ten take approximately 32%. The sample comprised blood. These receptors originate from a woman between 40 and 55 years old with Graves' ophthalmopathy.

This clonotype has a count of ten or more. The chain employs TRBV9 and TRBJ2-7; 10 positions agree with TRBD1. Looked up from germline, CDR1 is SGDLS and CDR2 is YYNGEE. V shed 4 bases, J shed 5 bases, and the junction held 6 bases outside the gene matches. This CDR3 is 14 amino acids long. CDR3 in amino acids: CASSPWTGGDEQYF. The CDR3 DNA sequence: TGTGCCAGCAGCCCCTGGACAGGGGGGGACGAGCAGTACTTC.

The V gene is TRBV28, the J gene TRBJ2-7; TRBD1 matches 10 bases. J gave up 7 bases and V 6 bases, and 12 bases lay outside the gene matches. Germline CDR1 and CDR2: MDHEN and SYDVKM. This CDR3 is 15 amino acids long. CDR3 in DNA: TGTGCCAGCAGGCGGGACAGGGGCATACCACGGGAGCAGTACTTC. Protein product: CASRRDRGIPREQYF. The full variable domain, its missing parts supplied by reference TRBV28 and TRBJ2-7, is DVKVTQSSRYLVKRTGEKVFLECVQDMDHENMFWYRQDPGLGLRLIYFSYDVKMKEKGDIPEGYSVSREKKERFSLILESASTNQTSMYLCASRRDRGIPREQYFGPGTRLTVT.

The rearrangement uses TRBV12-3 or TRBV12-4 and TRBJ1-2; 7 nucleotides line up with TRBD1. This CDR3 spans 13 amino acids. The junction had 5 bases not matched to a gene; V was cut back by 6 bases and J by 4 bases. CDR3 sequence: CASSLGDSYGYTF. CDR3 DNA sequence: TGTGCCAGCAGCCTAGGGGACAGCTATGGCTACACCTTC.

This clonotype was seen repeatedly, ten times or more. The chain's CDR3 is CASSRQTGTSYTF. CDR3 nucleotide sequence: TGTGCCAGCAGTCGCCAAACAGGGACGAGCTACACCTTC. The chain recombines TRBV28 with TRBJ1-2; D is possibly TRBD1 (6 bases). Germline V gives CDR1 MDHEN, CDR2 SYDVKM. V lost 5 bases and J lost 9, with 16 bases in between. This CDR3 has 13 amino acids.

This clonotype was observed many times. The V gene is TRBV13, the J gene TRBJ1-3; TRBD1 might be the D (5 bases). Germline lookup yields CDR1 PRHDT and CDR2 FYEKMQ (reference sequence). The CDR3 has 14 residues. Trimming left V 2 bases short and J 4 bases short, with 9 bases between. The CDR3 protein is CASSLRDGGNTIYF. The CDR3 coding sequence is TGTGCCAGCAGCTTACGGGACGGAGGAAACACCATATATTTT.

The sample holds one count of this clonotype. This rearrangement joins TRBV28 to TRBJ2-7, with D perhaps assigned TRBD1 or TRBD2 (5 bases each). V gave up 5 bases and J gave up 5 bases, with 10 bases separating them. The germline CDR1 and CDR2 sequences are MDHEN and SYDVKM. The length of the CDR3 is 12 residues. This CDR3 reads CASSRGRHEQYF. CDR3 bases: TGTGCCAGCAGTCGGGGACGCCACGAGCAGTACTTC.

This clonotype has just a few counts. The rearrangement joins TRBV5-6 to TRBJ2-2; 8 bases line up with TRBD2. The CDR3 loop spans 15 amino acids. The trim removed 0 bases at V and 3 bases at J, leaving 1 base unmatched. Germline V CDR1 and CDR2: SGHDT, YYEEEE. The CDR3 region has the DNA TGTGCCAGCAGCTTGGTAGCGGGGTACACCGGGGAGCTGTTTTTT. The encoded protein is CASSLVAGYTGELFF.

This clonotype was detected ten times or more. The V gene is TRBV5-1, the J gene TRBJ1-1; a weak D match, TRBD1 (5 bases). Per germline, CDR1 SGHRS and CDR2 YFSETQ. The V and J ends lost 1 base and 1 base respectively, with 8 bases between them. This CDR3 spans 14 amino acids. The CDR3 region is CASSLTGRNTEAFF. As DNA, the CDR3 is TGCGCCAGCAGCTTGACAGGCAGGAACACTGAAGCTTTCTTT.

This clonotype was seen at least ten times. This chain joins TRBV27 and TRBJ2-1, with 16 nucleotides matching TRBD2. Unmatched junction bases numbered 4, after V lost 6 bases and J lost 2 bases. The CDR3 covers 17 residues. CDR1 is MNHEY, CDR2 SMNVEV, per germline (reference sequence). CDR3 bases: TGTGCCAGCAGCCGGGGGACTAGCGGGAGGGCCTACAATGAGCAGTTCTTC. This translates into CASSRGTSGRAYNEQFF.

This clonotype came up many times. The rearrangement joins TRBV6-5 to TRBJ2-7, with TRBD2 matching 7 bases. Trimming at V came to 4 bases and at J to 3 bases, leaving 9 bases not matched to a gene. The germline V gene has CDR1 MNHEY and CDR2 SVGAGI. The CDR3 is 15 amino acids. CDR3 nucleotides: TGTGCCAGCAGTTCGAGCGGGGCTTGGAACTACGAGCAGTACTTC. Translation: CASSSSGAWNYEQYF.

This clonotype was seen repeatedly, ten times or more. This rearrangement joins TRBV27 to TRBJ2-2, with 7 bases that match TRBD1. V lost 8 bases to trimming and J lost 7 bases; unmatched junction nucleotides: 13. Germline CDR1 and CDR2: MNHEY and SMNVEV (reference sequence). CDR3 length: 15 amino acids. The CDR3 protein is CASGSLRGRGGELFF. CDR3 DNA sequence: TGTGCCAGCGGAAGTTTAAGGGGGCGTGGCGGGGAGCTGTTTTTT.

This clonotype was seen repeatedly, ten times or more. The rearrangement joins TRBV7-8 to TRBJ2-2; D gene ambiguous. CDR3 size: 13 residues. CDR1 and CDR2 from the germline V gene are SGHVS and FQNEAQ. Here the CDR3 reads CARAQPETGELFF. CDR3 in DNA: TGTGCGAGAGCGCAACCTGAGACCGGGGAGCTGTTTTTT.

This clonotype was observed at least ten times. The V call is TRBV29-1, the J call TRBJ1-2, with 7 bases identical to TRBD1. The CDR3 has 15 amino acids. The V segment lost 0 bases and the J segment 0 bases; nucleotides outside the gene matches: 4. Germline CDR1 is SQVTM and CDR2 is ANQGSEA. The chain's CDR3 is CSVEETTGTNYGYTF. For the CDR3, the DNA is TGCAGCGTTGAAGAGACGACAGGGACTAACTATGGCTACACCTTC.

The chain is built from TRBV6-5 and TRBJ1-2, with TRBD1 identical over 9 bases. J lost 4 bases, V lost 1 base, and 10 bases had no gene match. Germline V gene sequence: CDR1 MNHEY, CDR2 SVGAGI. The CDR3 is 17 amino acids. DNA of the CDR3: TGTGCCAGCAGTTACTTATCACAGGGGGCGCTCTTCTATGGCTACACCTTC. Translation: CASSYLSQGALFYGYTF.

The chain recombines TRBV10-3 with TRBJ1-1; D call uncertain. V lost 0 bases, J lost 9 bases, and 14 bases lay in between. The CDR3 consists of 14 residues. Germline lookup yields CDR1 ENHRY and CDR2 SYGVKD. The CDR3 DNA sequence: TGTGCCATCAGTGAGTCGCAGACCTTAGCAAAAGCTTTCTTT. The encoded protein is CAISESQTLAKAFF.

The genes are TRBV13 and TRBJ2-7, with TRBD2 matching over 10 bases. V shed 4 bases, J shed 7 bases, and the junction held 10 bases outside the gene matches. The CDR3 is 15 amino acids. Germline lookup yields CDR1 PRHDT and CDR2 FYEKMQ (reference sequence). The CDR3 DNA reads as TGTGCCAGCAGCTCTAGGTCTAGCGGGAGATGGGAGCAGTACTTC. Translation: CASSSRSSGRWEQYF.

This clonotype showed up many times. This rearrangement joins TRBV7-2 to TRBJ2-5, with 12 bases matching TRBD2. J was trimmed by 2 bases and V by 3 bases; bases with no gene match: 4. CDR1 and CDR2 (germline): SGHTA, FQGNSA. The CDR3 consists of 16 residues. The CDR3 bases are TGTGCCAGCAGCTTTGGACTAGCGGGATATCAAGAGACCCAGTACTTC. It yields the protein CASSFGLAGYQETQYF.

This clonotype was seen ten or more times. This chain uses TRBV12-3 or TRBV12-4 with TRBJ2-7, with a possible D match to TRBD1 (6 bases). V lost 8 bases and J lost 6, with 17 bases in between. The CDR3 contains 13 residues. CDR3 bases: TGTGCCAGCTCTTTACAGGGAGTGGGCGAGCAGTACTTC. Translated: CASSLQGVGEQYF.